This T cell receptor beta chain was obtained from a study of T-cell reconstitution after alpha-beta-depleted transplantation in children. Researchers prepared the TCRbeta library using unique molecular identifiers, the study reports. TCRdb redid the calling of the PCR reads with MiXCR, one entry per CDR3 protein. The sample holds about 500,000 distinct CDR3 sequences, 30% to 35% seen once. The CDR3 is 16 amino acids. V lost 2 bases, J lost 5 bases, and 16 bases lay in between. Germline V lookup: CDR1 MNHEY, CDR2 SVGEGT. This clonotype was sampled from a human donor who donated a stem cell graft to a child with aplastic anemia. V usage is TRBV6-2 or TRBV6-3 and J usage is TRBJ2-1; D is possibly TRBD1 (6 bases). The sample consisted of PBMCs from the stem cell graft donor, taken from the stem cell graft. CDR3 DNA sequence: TGTGCCAGCAGTTACCCGGGCCTGAGGGACAACAATGAGCAGTTCTTC. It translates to CASSYPGLRDNNEQFF.